These 17 T cell receptor beta chains were sequenced from one sample in a study of cytomegalovirus exposure and HLA in healthy donors. The PCR made use of 60 Vbeta and 13 Jbeta primers. Some clones are missing from TCRdb's copy, which holds only in-frame ones; the method was immunoSEQ multiplex PCR. The sample holds about 150,000 clones, approximately 85% seen once. Sequencing used PBMCs. The receptors come from a man between 25 and 39 years old in good health and CMV-seropositive.

The chain joins TRBV2 to TRBJ2-5; a weak D match, TRBD2 (6 bases). V lost 6 bases and J lost 5, with 13 bases in between. The CDR3 runs to 13 residues. Germline lookup yields CDR1 SNHLY and CDR2 FYNNEI. The CDR3 bases are TGTGCCAGCAGGGAGGGAATACGGGAGACCCAGTACTTC. It specifies CASREGIRETQYF. Full variable domain (rest looked up from reference TRBV2 and TRBJ2-5): EPEVTQTPSHQVTQMGQEVILRCVPISNHLYFYWYRQILGQKVEFLVSFYNNEISEKSEIFDDQFSVERPDGSNFTLKIRSTKLEDSAMYFCASREGIRETQYFGPGTRLLVL.

Here the CDR3 reads CASSMGQTTYNEQFF. In nucleotides, the CDR3 is TGTGCCAGTAGTATGGGACAGACGACCTACAATGAGCAGTTCTTC. The V call is TRBV19, the J call TRBJ2-1; 7 bases fit TRBD1. V trimming: 3 bases; J trimming: 2 bases; junction bases outside the gene matches: 4. There are 15 residues in the CDR3. Germline CDR1 is LNHDA and CDR2 is SQIVND (reference sequence).

This sequence joins TRBV5-4 and TRBJ2-2; 13 bases are a match to TRBD2. CDR3 length: 19 amino acids. With 1 base clipped from V and 5 bases from J, the junction kept 11 bases outside the gene matches. Germline CDR1 reads SGHNT; CDR2 reads YYREEE (reference sequence). DNA of the CDR3: TGTGCCAGCAGCTTGAGTAGACTAGCGGGAGGCCAGGGGACCGGGGAGCTGTTTTTT. Its protein product is CASSLSRLAGGQGTGELFF.

The chain joins TRBV5-6 to TRBJ2-3; TRBD2 matches at 10 bases. Losses at the gene ends were 4 bases for V and 4 bases for J; bases not matched to a gene: 6. The germline V gene has CDR1 SGHDT and CDR2 YYEEEE. This CDR3 has 15 residues. The CDR3 region is CASSTPSGRADTQYF. The CDR3 DNA follows: TGTGCCAGCAGCACCCCTAGCGGGAGAGCAGATACGCAGTATTTT.

The rearrangement joins TRBV7-9 to TRBJ1-5; a weak D match, TRBD1 (5 bases). The CDR3 runs 16 residues. The V end lost 5 bases, the J end lost 0 bases, and 14 bases lay between the germline ends. The germline V gene has CDR1 SEHNR and CDR2 FQNEAQ (reference sequence). Written as DNA, the CDR3 is TGTGCCAGCAGCACCGGGACTGCCTATAGCAATCAGCCCCAGCATTTT. Its translation: CASSTGTAYSNQPQHF.

The gene calls are TRBV2 and TRBJ1-5, with D possibly being TRBD1 (5 bases). Germline lookup yields CDR1 SNHLY and CDR2 FYNNEI. CDR3 size: 13 residues. Trimming stripped 6 bases from V and 0 bases from J, with 6 bases between. CDR3: CASRDTSNQPQHF. CDR3 DNA sequence: TGTGCCAGCAGGGACACTAGCAATCAGCCCCAGCATTTT.

The J gene is TRBJ1-5, the V gene TRBV10-3; D remains ambiguous. The length of the CDR3 is 14 residues. Germline assignment: CDR1 ENHRY and CDR2 SYGVKD. The V gene lost 2 bases and the J gene lost 5 bases, with 10 bases spanning the gap. Written as DNA, the CDR3 is TGTGCCATCAGTGAGACCCCCTCAGATCAGCCCCAGCATTTT. This encodes CAISETPSDQPQHF.

The V and J genes are TRBV27 and TRBJ2-1; TRBD2 matches at 8 bases. Germline V CDR1 and CDR2: MNHEY, SMNVEV (reference sequence). The CDR3 is 15 amino acids. Losses at the gene ends were 6 bases for V and 9 bases for J; bases not matched to a gene: 13. The CDR3 region has the DNA TGTGCCAGCAGAAGGGCGGGACTAGGTGGTAGTGAGCAGTTCTTC. This translates into CASRRAGLGGSEQFF.

The V and J genes are TRBV7-9 and TRBJ2-1; no firm D call. Per the germline V gene, CDR1 is SEHNR and CDR2 is FQNEAQ (reference sequence). CDR3 length equals 13 residues. Trimming took 3 bases from V and 6 from J, leaving 9 bases between them. The CDR3 region has the DNA TGTGCCAGCAGCTTTGAGTCTAGCAATGAGCAGTTCTTC. Translation gives CASSFESSNEQFF.

This chain links TRBV6-1 with TRBJ1-2; D is undetermined. The CDR3 is 13 residues long. Germline-derived CDR1 and CDR2 are MNHNS and SASEGT. Trimming took 2 bases from V and 7 from J, leaving 11 bases between them. CDR3 residues: CASSENEVGGYTF. Written as DNA, the CDR3 is TGTGCCAGCAGTGAAAACGAGGTCGGTGGCTACACCTTC.

The V call is TRBV14, the J call TRBJ2-1, with 10 bases that match TRBD2. This CDR3 spans 17 amino acids. The V gene end was trimmed by 8 bases and the J gene end by 5 bases; junction bases not matched to a gene: 15. Looked up from germline, CDR1 is SGHDN and CDR2 is FVKESK. The CDR3 DNA sequence: TGTGCCAGCGGAAGGAAGGCCGGGCTAGCGGGGGACAATGAGCAGTTCTTC. It codes for CASGRKAGLAGDNEQFF.

The chain is built from TRBV5-1 and TRBJ1-1; TRBD1 is a possible D gene (5 bases). With 0 bases removed from V and 7 bases from J, the gap between germline ends came to 16 bases. The CDR3 has 15 amino acids. The V gene's germline CDR1 is SGHRS and CDR2 YFSETQ. The CDR3 DNA is TGCGCCAGCAGCTTGGGCTCCAGCAGGGCGATTGAAGCTTTCTTT. Translation gives CASSLGSSRAIEAFF. The complete variable domain, with remaining parts taken from reference TRBV5-1 and TRBJ1-1, reads KAGVTQTPRYLIKTRGQQVTLSCSPISGHRSVSWYQQTPGQGLQFLFEYFSETQRNKGNFPGRFSGRQFSNSRSEMNVSTLELGDSALYLCASSLGSSRAIEAFFGQGTRLTVV.

This chain links TRBV5-1 with TRBJ1-4, with 8 bases identical to TRBD1. Germline CDR1 and CDR2: SGHRS and YFSETQ. The length of the CDR3 is 13 residues. Germline trimming cut 4 bases from V and 7 bases from J; bases unmatched to any gene: 3. CDR3 nucleotide sequence: TGCGCCAGCAGCCGAGGGACAGGTGAAAAACTGTTTTTT. Its protein product is CASSRGTGEKLFF. The entire variable domain, with the rest obtained from reference TRBV5-1 and TRBJ1-4, is as follows: KAGVTQTPRYLIKTRGQQVTLSCSPISGHRSVSWYQQTPGQGLQFLFEYFSETQRNKGNFPGRFSGRQFSNSRSEMNVSTLELGDSALYLCASSRGTGEKLFFGSGTQLSVL.

DNA for the CDR3: TGCGCCAGCAGCTTGGCCGGAGGACAGGCAATCTCTGGAAACACCATATATTTT. It yields the protein CASSLAGGQAISGNTIYF. This chain uses TRBV5-1 with TRBJ1-3, with TRBD1 matching over 7 bases. Trimming took 0 bases from V and 0 from J; bases not matched to a gene: 9. Germline V CDR1 and CDR2: SGHRS, YFSETQ. The CDR3 covers 18 residues.

As concerns this clone: At one boundary the junction diverges from the germline segment, which might be a read error. This chain connects TRBV7-9 to TRBJ2-7; a weak D match, TRBD2 (5 bases). The CDR3 is 15 amino acids. Germline CDR1 and CDR2: SEHNR and FQNEAQ (reference sequence). The CDR3 bases are TGTTCCAGCAGCATCAAGGAGGCGGGCGCCTACGAGCAGTACTTC. Translation: CSSSIKEAGAYEQYF.

The chain couples TRBV5-1 to TRBJ2-7; D might be TRBD2 (5 bases). Trimming removed 2 bases at V and 1 base at J, with 10 bases between. The CDR3 covers 14 residues. The germline CDR1 and CDR2 sequences are SGHRS and YFSETQ. The chain's CDR3 is CASSFRGSSYEQYF. For the CDR3, the DNA is TGCGCCAGCAGCTTCCGAGGGTCGTCCTACGAGCAGTACTTC.

The V gene is TRBV2, the J gene TRBJ2-1; the match to TRBD1 covers 11 bases. The CDR3 consists of 15 residues. V dropped 8 bases and J dropped 10; count of bases not matched to a gene: 13. Germline V gene data show CDR1 as SNHLY and CDR2 as FYNNEI. The CDR3 here is CASAMPGTGGREQFF. The CDR3 region has the DNA TGTGCCAGCGCGATGCCCGGGACAGGGGGGAGAGAGCAGTTCTTC.